This T cell receptor beta chain was sequenced for a study of technical replicates of blood from a handful of donors. Method: immunoSEQ multiplex PCR; TCRdb's copy keeps in-frame clones and lacks some. The sample includes about 83,000 clones, approximately 92% of them seen just once. The TCR originated in a human donor in good health. The sequencing sample was made of T cells isolated from PBMCs.

The CDR3 nucleotides read TGTGCCGAAACGGCGGCGGGGAGGAATGAGCAGTTCTTC. Amino acid sequence: CAETAAGRNEQFF. This chain links TRBV28 with TRBJ2-1, with D perhaps TRBD2 (6 bases). Trimming stripped 11 bases from V and 7 bases from J, with 18 bases between. The CDR3 covers 13 residues. Germline V CDR1 and CDR2: MDHEN, SYDVKM.